This TCR beta chain originates from a study of cytomegalovirus exposure and HLA in healthy donors. Study-level points and caveats: What TCR beta sequences reportedly achieved was accurate prediction of HLA-A and HLA-B alleles in most subjects. Researchers reported in a later analysis that a missense DCLRE1C variant was tied to TCR beta V- and J-gene trimming.

It was with 60 Vbeta and 13 Jbeta primers that the PCR ran. Per the original data handling: An analysis performed later counted about 80 million unique TCR beta chains (roughly 11 million of them shared). Repertoires were generated with immunoSEQ multiplex PCR, while TCRdb's copy carries only in-frame clones and drops some. The V and J calls and clone size come from that table; D and trimming were worked out from the DNA. Here the sample spans about 150,000 clones, over 80% being singletons. The trim removed 4 bases at V and 4 bases at J, leaving 5 bases unmatched. CDR1 is SGHNT and CDR2 is YYREEE in the germline V gene (reference sequence). The CDR3 sequence is 15 residues long. Concerning this clone itself: Its specificity is unknown.

The J gene is TRBJ1-4, the V gene TRBV5-4; 9 bases match TRBD1. The receptor was isolated from a woman aged 25 to 45 in good health and CMV-seronegative. Material: PBMCs. CDR3 amino acids: CASSLRQGGNEKLFF. CDR3 DNA sequence: TGTGCCAGCAGCCTTCGACAGGGGGGTAATGAAAAACTGTTTTTT. The variable domain in full, with the rest retrieved from reference TRBV5-4 and TRBJ1-4, is ETGVTQSPTHLIKTRGQQVTLRCSSQSGHNTVSWYQQALGQGPQFIFQYYREEENGRGNFPPRFSGLQFPNYSSELNVNALELDDSALYLCASSLRQGGNEKLFFGSGTQLSVL.